The 28 T cell receptor beta chains below were found in one sample sequenced in a study of chemoradiotherapy in HPV16-positive cancers. Sequencing used immunoSEQ multiplex PCR; TCRdb keeps in-frame clones, though not all of them. This table has around 630 clones, approximately 90% appearing once. Material: tumor tissue, obtained from a patient who underwent chemoradiotherapy. The receptors come from a human donor with HPV-associated anogenital cancer.

The chain couples TRBV6-1 to TRBJ1-5; TRBD1 matches 8 bases. Germline lookup yields CDR1 MNHNS and CDR2 SASEGT. Unmatched junction bases numbered 7, after V lost 7 bases and J lost 5 bases. This CDR3 has 14 amino acids. The CDR3 region is CASNRDRRDQPQHF. DNA of the CDR3: TGTGCCAGCAACCGGGACAGGAGGGATCAGCCCCAGCATTTT.

The chain joins TRBV18 to TRBJ2-3, with unresolved D. The V gene lost 4 bases and the J gene lost 3 bases, with 14 bases spanning the gap. The CDR3 runs to 15 residues. The germline V gene has CDR1 KGHSH and CDR2 LQKENI. CDR3 residues: CASSRTTRKTDTQYF. CDR3 sequence (DNA): TGTGCCAGCTCACGGACGACCAGGAAGACAGATACGCAGTATTTT.

The rearrangement uses TRBV6-1 and TRBJ1-3; D call uncertain. Germline V gene data show CDR1 as MNHNS and CDR2 as SASEGT. Trimming left V 4 bases short and J 3 bases short, with 10 bases between. This CDR3 region has 14 residues. CDR3 residues: CASSALNLGNTIYF. CDR3 nucleotide sequence: TGTGCCAGCAGTGCGTTAAATCTTGGAAACACCATATATTTT.

This chain links TRBV7-9 with TRBJ2-7; D may be TRBD1 or TRBD2 (6 bases each). The CDR3 totals 16 residues. Germline-derived CDR1 and CDR2 are SEHNR and FQNEAQ (reference sequence). V was clipped by 3 bases and J by 1 base, with 16 bases between them. For the CDR3, the DNA is TGTGCCAGCAGCTTTATCGGGGGCCAACCTTCCTACGAGCAGTACTTC. Translation: CASSFIGGQPSYEQYF.

This rearrangement joins TRBV13 to TRBJ2-5, with D perhaps being TRBD1 or TRBD2 (6 bases each). The CDR3 spans 14 residues. Germline V gene sequence: CDR1 PRHDT, CDR2 FYEKMQ (reference sequence). V dropped 3 bases and J dropped 2 bases, with 10 bases sitting between them. In DNA form, the CDR3 reads TGTGCCAGCAGCTTGGGGGGCCGGCAAGAGACCCAGTACTTC. Translation gives CASSLGGRQETQYF.

The CDR3 reads CASSLRSRGSSGGYTF. The CDR3 region has the DNA TGTGCCAGCAGTTTACGTTCTCGGGGAAGCTCGGGTGGCTACACCTTC. V usage is TRBV28 and J usage is TRBJ1-2; D remains unclear. CDR3 length equals 16 residues. V gave up 2 bases and J gave up 7 bases, with 20 bases separating them. Germline-derived CDR1 and CDR2 are MDHEN and SYDVKM.

The chain joins TRBV7-6 to TRBJ2-3; D unresolved. V was pared by 5 bases and J by 6 bases, with 9 bases between. Germline-derived CDR1 and CDR2 are SGHVS and FNYEAQ. The CDR3 sequence is 12 residues long. The CDR3 loop reads CASSVGRDTQYF. The CDR3 DNA reads as TGTGCCAGCAGCGTCGGACGGGATACGCAGTATTTT.

This clone was counted once. The chain links TRBV4-1 to TRBJ2-1; 12 bases map to TRBD2. CDR1 is MGHRA and CDR2 is YSYEKL in the germline V gene. The length of the CDR3 is 17 residues. V shed 5 bases, J shed 9 bases, and the junction held 14 bases outside the gene matches. CDR3 residues: CASSFIISSGRAFEQFF. In nucleotides, the CDR3 is TGCGCCAGCAGCTTCATCATCTCTAGCGGGAGGGCCTTTGAGCAGTTCTTC.

The rearrangement links TRBV14 to TRBJ1-3; D may be TRBD1 (6 bases). V was trimmed by 6 bases and J by 0 bases, leaving 21 bases between them. The CDR3 contains 18 residues. The V gene's germline CDR1 is SGHDN and CDR2 FVKESK. In nucleotides, the CDR3 is TGTGCCAGCAGGCACCGGGGGAGGGGGGCTCCCTCTGGAAACACCATATATTTT. This codes for CASRHRGRGAPSGNTIYF.

This chain connects TRBV7-6 to TRBJ1-5; perhaps TRBD1 as D (5 bases). Trimming cost V 4 bases and J 6 bases, with 25 bases left between them. Germline CDR1 and CDR2: SGHVS and FNYEAQ. The CDR3 spans 18 residues. As DNA, the CDR3 is TGTGCCAGCAGCTATCCAGTGGGTGGGACGCTTAGAGGTCAGCCCCAGCATTTT. Translated: CASSYPVGGTLRGQPQHF.

This chain links TRBV28 with TRBJ2-7, with D unresolved. Germline V lookup: CDR1 MDHEN, CDR2 SYDVKM. The CDR3 runs to 11 residues. The ends were cut back, 7 bases at V and 4 bases at J, with 8 bases in the middle. CDR3 region: CASTDAYEQYF. DNA of the CDR3: TGTGCCAGCACCGACGCGTACGAGCAGTACTTC.

V is TRBV11-2 and J is TRBJ2-7; 11 bases line up with TRBD2. Germline V gene sequence: CDR1 SGHAT, CDR2 FQNNGV. With V trimmed by 0 bases and J by 4 bases, 8 bases remained unmatched. This CDR3 spans 17 amino acids. The chain's CDR3 is CASSLDRAGTSGYEQYF. The CDR3 nucleotides are TGTGCCAGCAGCTTAGATCGGGCCGGGACTAGCGGTTACGAGCAGTACTTC.

This clone qualifies as hyperexpanded (1% or more). The chain is built from TRBV15 and TRBJ1-5; a weak D match, TRBD1 (6 bases). With 5 bases removed from V and 6 bases from J, the gap between germline ends came to 8 bases. The CDR3 loop spans 12 amino acids. Germline V CDR1 and CDR2: LNHNV, YYDKDF (reference sequence). Written as DNA, the CDR3 is TGTGCCACCAGCTCGACAGGTCAGCCCCAGCATTTT. It yields the protein CATSSTGQPQHF.

In this sample, this clone turned up once. The CDR3 region has the DNA TGTGCCAGCAGCCAAGACGGGTCCGGCGGATACTATGGCTACACCTTC. This sequence encodes CASSQDGSGGYYGYTF. The V call is TRBV4-2, the J call TRBJ1-2; unclear D gene. V was clipped by 0 bases and J by 3 bases, with 14 bases between them. The CDR3 runs to 16 residues. Germline CDR1 and CDR2: LGHNA and YNFKEQ.

This chain links TRBV14 with TRBJ2-7; D is unclear. The V gene lost 1 base and the J gene lost 0 bases, with 16 bases spanning the gap. The CDR3 is made up of 17 amino acids. CDR1 and CDR2 from the germline V gene are SGHDN and FVKESK. The CDR3 here is CASSQGARPVLSYEQYF. In DNA, the CDR3 is TGTGCCAGCAGCCAAGGTGCCCGCCCGGTCCTCTCCTACGAGCAGTACTTC.

The rearrangement joins TRBV5-1 to TRBJ1-5, with D possibly being TRBD1 (5 bases). V was shortened by 4 bases and J by 5 bases, with 16 bases between the two germline ends. Germline V gene sequence: CDR1 SGHRS, CDR2 YFSETQ. The CDR3 is 15 residues long. The CDR3 sequence: CASSQSGARDQPQHF. In DNA, the CDR3 is TGCGCCAGCAGCCAAAGTGGGGCGAGGGATCAGCCCCAGCATTTT.

This chain uses TRBV29-1 with TRBJ2-1; 8 bases are a match to TRBD2. V gave up 3 bases and J gave up 14 bases; unmatched junction bases: 3. CDR3 length: 10 residues. CDR1 is SQVTM and CDR2 is ANQGSEA in the germline V gene. The CDR3, as DNA: TGCAGCGTTGACTCACTAGCGGAGTTCTTC. It codes for CSVDSLAEFF.

This chain uses TRBV19 with TRBJ1-2, with 7 positions matching TRBD1. This CDR3 spans 15 amino acids. CDR1 and CDR2 (germline): LNHDA, SQIVND (reference sequence). V lost 5 bases to trimming and J lost 8 bases; unmatched junction nucleotides: 14. CDR3 sequence: CASSPLFTGDLGYTF. The CDR3 nucleotides are TGTGCCAGTAGTCCCCTATTCACAGGGGATCTCGGCTACACCTTC.

The chain joins TRBV29-1 to TRBJ1-5, with TRBD1 identical over 9 bases. The CDR3 contains 14 residues. The germline gives CDR1 SQVTM, CDR2 ANQGSEA. J lost 2 bases, V lost 1 base, and 0 bases had no gene match. The CDR3 loop is CSVEGTGGNQPQHF. The CDR3 region has the DNA TGCAGCGTTGAAGGGACAGGGGGCAATCAGCCCCAGCATTTT.

The chain combines TRBV5-1 with TRBJ1-5, with no clear D. Germline V gives CDR1 SGHRS, CDR2 YFSETQ. This CDR3 is built from 13 residues. Trimming cost V 2 bases and J 5 bases, with 8 bases left between them. The CDR3 region has the DNA TGCGCCAGCAGCTTTCCTAGAGATCAGCCCCAGCATTTT. Translating it yields CASSFPRDQPQHF.

The V and J genes are TRBV5-5 and TRBJ2-7; D gene uncertain. With 2 bases removed from V and 4 bases from J, the gap between germline ends came to 4 bases. Germline CDR1 is SGHKS and CDR2 is YYEKEE (reference sequence). This CDR3 is 11 amino acids long. CDR3 sequence reads: CASSFGYEQYF. The DNA of the CDR3 is TGTGCCAGCAGCTTTGGGTACGAGCAGTACTTC.

The rearrangement links TRBV18 to TRBJ2-1, with 12 nucleotides matching TRBD2. Germline CDR1 is KGHSH and CDR2 is LQKENI. The V and J ends lost 3 bases and 9 bases, in that order; junction bases with no gene match: 0. This CDR3 region has 13 residues. CDR3 DNA: TGTGCCAGCTCACCGACTAGCGGGAGTGAGCAGTTCTTC. Its translation: CASSPTSGSEQFF.

The chain uses TRBV7-9 and TRBJ1-1; the match to TRBD1 covers 10 bases. This CDR3 has 15 residues. The V gene's germline CDR1 is SEHNR and CDR2 FQNEAQ (reference sequence). The trim removed 3 bases at V and 6 bases at J, leaving 7 bases unmatched. In nucleotides, the CDR3 is TGTGCCAGCAGCTTCGGACAGGGGGGAAAGTCTGAAGCTTTCTTT. Its protein is CASSFGQGGKSEAFF.

V gene TRBV30 combines with J gene TRBJ1-2; tentatively, D is TRBD1 (6 bases). The CDR3 sequence is 13 residues long. The V and J ends lost 0 bases and 4 bases respectively, with 9 bases between them. Germline-derived CDR1 and CDR2 are GTSNPN and SVGIG (reference sequence). DNA for the CDR3: TGTGCCTGGAGTGTACGGACAGCCTATGGCTACACCTTC. This gives the protein CAWSVRTAYGYTF.

The chain joins TRBV11-2 to TRBJ1-1; no clear D gene. This CDR3 contains 12 residues. Germline lookup yields CDR1 SGHAT and CDR2 FQNNGV. Trimming stripped 5 bases from V and 5 bases from J, with 9 bases between. The CDR3, as DNA: TGTGCCAGCAGCCTAAGACGGACTGAAGCTTTCTTT. This sequence encodes CASSLRRTEAFF.

The V gene is TRBV19, the J gene TRBJ2-1, with 9 bases matching TRBD2. The CDR3 spans 16 residues. Unmatched junction bases numbered 6, after V lost 1 base and J lost 5 bases. Germline-derived CDR1 and CDR2 are LNHDA and SQIVND (reference sequence). The CDR3 DNA reads as TGTGCCAGTAGTATAGGTTCTAGCGGGACGAACAATGAGCAGTTCTTC. The encoded protein is CASSIGSSGTNNEQFF. The full variable domain, completed using reference TRBV19 and TRBJ2-1, is DGGITQSPKYLFRKEGQNVTLSCEQNLNHDAMYWYRQDPGQGLRLIYYSQIVNDFQKGDIAEGYSVSREKKESFPLTVTSAQKNPTAFYLCASSIGSSGTNNEQFFGPGTRLTVL.

V gene TRBV2 combines with J gene TRBJ1-2, with unresolved D. Germline CDR1 and CDR2: SNHLY and FYNNEI. V lost 6 bases and J 7 bases, leaving 15 bases between the germline ends. The CDR3 runs 13 residues. The CDR3: CASSPTPPTGYTF. CDR3 coding DNA: TGTGCCAGCAGCCCGACACCCCCCACTGGCTACACCTTC.

This clone was observed a single time. The chain joins TRBV7-9 to TRBJ2-3, with TRBD1 matching 9 bases. Unmatched junction bases numbered 10, after V lost 8 bases and J lost 4 bases. Per germline, CDR1 SEHNR and CDR2 FQNEAQ (reference sequence). The CDR3 spans 15 residues. DNA for the CDR3: TGTGCCAGCGCCCACCCGGGACAGGGTGCAGATACGCAGTATTTT. Translated: CASAHPGQGADTQYF.